This entry describes one T cell receptor (beta chain). This CDR3 spans 13 amino acids. CDR1 SGHTA and CDR2 FQGNSA come from the germline V gene. The V gene lost 2 bases and the J gene lost 6 bases, with 10 bases spanning the gap. TCRdb's table, derived via immunoSEQ multiplex PCR, lists solely in-frame clones and lacks some. The data hold around 2.1 million clones, with around 95% observed a single time. The source of the sample is a study of shared clonotypes between healthy human individuals. The material sequenced was naive CD4+ T cells sorted from blood. The subset here: CD45RA+ positively selected. The receptor comes from a man between 18 and 35 years old in good health. The chain uses TRBV7-2 and TRBJ1-1; D is possibly TRBD1 (5 bases). CDR3 residues: CASSLSGIAEAFF. The DNA of the CDR3 is TGTGCCAGCAGCTTATCAGGGATCGCTGAAGCTTTCTTT.